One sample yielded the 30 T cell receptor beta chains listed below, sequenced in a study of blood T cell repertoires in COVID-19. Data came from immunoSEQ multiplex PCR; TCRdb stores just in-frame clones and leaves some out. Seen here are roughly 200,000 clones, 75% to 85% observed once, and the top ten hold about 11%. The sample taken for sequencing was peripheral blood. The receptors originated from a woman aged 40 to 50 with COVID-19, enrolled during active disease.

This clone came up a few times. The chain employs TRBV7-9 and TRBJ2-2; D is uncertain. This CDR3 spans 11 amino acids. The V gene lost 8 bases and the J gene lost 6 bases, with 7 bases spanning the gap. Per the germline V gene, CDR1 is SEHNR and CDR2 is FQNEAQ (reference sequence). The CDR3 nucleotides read TGTGCCAGCCCTCCCCCCGGGGAGCTGTTTTTT. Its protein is CASPPPGELFF.

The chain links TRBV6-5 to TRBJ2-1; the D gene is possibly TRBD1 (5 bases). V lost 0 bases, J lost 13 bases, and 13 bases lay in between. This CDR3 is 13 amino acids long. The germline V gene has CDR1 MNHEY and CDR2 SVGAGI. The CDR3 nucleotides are TGTGCCAGCAGTTACTCGATTCGGCAGGGTCAGTTCTTC. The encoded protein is CASSYSIRQGQFF.

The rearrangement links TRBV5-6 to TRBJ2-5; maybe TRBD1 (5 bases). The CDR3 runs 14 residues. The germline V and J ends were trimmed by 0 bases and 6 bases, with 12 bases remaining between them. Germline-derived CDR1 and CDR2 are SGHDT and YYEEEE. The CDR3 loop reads CASSLAAGKKTQYF. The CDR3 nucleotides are TGTGCCAGCAGCTTGGCCGCAGGGAAGAAGACCCAGTACTTC.

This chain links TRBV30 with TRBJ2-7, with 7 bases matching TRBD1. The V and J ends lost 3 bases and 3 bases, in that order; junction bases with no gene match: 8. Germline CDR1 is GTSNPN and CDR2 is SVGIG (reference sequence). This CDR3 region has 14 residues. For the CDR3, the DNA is TGTGCCTGGAGAGCAGGGACAGCAGTCTACGAGCAGTACTTC. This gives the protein CAWRAGTAVYEQYF.

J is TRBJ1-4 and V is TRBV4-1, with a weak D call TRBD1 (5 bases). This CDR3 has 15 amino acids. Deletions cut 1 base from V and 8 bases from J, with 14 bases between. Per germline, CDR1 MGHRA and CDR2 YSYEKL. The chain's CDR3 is CASSQVGSGGEKLFF. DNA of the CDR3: TGCGCCAGCAGCCAAGTTGGCTCGGGGGGAGAAAAACTGTTTTTT.

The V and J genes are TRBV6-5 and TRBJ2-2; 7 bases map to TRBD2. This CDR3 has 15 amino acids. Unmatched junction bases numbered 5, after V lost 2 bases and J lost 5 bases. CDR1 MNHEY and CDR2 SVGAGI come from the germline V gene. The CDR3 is CASSYAGAGTGELFF. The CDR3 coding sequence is TGTGCCAGCAGTTACGCGGGAGCGGGGACCGGGGAGCTGTTTTTT.

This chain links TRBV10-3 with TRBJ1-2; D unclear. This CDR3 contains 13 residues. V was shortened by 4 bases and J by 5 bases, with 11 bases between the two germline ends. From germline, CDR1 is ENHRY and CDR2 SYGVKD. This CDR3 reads CAISAYSGYGYTF. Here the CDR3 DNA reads TGTGCCATCAGTGCATACAGCGGGTATGGCTACACCTTC.

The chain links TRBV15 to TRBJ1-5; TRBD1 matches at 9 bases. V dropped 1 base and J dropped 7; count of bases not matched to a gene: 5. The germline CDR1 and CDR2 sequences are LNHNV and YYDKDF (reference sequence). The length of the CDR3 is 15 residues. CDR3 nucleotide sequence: TGTGCCACCAGCAGAGTACAGGGGGCAGGGCAGCCCCAGCATTTT. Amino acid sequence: CATSRVQGAGQPQHF.

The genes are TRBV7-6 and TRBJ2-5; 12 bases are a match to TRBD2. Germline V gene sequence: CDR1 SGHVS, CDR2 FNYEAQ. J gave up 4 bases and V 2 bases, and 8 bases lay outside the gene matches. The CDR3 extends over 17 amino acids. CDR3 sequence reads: CASSLPLAGGAVETQYF. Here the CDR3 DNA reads TGTGCCAGCAGCTTACCCCTAGCGGGAGGGGCTGTAGAGACCCAGTACTTC. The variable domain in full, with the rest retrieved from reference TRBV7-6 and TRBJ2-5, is GAGVSQSPRYKVTKRGQDVALRCDPISGHVSLYWYRQALGQGPEFLTYFNYEAQQDKSGLPNDRFSAERPEGSISTLTIQRTEQRDSAMYRCASSLPLAGGAVETQYFGPGTRLLVL.

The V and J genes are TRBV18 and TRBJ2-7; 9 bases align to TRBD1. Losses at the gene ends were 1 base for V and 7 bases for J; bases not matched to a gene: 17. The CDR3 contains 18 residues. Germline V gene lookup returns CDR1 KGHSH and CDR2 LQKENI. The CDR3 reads CASSPLPIVRTGDQEQYF. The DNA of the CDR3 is TGTGCCAGCTCACCACTGCCAATCGTGCGGACAGGGGATCAGGAGCAGTACTTC.

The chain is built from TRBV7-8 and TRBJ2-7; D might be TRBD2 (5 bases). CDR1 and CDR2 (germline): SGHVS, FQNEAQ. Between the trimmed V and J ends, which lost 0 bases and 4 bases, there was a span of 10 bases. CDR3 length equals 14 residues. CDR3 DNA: TGTGCCAGCAGCTTAGCCGGGCAGCGGTACGAGCAGTACTTC. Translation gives CASSLAGQRYEQYF.

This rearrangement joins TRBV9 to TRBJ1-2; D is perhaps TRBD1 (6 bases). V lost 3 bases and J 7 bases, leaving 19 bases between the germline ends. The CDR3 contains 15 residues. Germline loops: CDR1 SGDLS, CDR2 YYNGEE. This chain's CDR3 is CASSAQDSFVGGYTF. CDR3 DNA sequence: TGTGCCAGCAGCGCCCAGGACAGCTTCGTCGGTGGCTACACCTTC.

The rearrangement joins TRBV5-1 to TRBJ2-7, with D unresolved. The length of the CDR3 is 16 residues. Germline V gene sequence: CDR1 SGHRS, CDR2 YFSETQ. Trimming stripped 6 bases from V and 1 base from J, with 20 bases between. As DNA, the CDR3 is TGCGCCAGCAATGAAGGAGAAGGCCAACGGTCCTACGAGCAGTACTTC. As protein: CASNEGEGQRSYEQYF.

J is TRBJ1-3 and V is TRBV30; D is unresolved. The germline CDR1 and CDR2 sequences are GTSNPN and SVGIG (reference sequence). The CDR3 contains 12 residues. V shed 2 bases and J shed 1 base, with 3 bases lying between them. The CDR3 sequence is CAWSRSGNTIYF. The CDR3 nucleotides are TGTGCCTGGAGTCGTTCTGGAAACACCATATATTTT.

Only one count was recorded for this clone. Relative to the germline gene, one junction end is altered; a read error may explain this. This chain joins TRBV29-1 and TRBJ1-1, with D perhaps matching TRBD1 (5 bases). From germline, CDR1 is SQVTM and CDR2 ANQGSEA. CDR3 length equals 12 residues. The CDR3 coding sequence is TGCAGCGCTGAATCGCCTTCAGGGGAAGCTTTCTTT. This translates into CSAESPSGEAFF.

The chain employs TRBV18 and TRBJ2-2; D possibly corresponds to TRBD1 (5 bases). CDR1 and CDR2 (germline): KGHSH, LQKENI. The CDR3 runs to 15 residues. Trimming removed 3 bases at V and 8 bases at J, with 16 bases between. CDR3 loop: CASSPGAGHLGELFF. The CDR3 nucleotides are TGTGCCAGCTCACCCGGCGCAGGGCATCTAGGGGAGCTGTTTTTT.

CDR3: CASSGRSGTSGSYEQFF. The CDR3 DNA follows: TGTGCCAGCAGCGGAAGGAGTGGGACTAGCGGGAGTTATGAGCAGTTCTTC. The chain carries TRBV3-1 (or the pseudogene TRBV3-2) and TRBJ2-1, with 14 bases fitting TRBD2. The CDR3 is 17 amino acids. The germline V gene encodes CDR1 LGHDT and CDR2 YNNKEL (reference sequence). V lost 5 bases, J lost 8 bases, and 11 bases stayed unmatched.

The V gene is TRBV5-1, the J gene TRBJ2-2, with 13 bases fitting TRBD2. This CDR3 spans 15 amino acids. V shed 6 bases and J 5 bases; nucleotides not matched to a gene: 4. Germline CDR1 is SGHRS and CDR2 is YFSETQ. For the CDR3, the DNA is TGCGCCAGCACGGGACTAGCGGGAAAAACCGGGGAGCTGTTTTTT. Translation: CASTGLAGKTGELFF.

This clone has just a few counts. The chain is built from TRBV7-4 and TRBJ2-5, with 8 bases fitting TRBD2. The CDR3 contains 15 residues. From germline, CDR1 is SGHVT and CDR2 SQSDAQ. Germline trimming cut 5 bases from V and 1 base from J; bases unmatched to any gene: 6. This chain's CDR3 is CASSPGLAGQETQYF. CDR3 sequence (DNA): TGTGCCAGCAGCCCCGGACTAGCTGGCCAAGAGACCCAGTACTTC. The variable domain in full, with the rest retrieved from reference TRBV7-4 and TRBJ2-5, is GAGVSQSPRYKVAKRGRDVALRCDSISGHVTLYWYRQTLGQGSEVLTYSQSDAQRDKSGRPSGRFSAERPERSVSTLKIQRTEQGDSAVYLCASSPGLAGQETQYFGPGTRLLVL.

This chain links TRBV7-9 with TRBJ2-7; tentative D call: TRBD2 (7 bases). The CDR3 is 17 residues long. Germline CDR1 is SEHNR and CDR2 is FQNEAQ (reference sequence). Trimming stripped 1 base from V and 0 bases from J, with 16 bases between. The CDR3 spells CASSLGRGHSSSYEQYV. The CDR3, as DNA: TGTGCCAGCAGCTTAGGGCGGGGGCACTCGAGCTCCTACGAGCAGTACGTC.

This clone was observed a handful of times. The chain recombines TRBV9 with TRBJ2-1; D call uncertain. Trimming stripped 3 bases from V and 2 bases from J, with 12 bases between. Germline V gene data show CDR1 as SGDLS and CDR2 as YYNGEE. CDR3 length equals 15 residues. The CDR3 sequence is CASSALSETYNEQFF. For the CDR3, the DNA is TGTGCCAGCAGCGCTCTCTCAGAAACCTACAATGAGCAGTTCTTC.

CDR3 DNA sequence: TGTGCCAGCAGCCCAGACTCCCCACGTAACTATGGCTACACCTTC. Encoded protein: CASSPDSPRNYGYTF. The rearrangement uses TRBV5-4 and TRBJ1-2; D gene ambiguous. The CDR3 spans 15 residues. Germline values: CDR1 SGHNT, CDR2 YYREEE (reference sequence). Trimming stripped 4 bases from V and 1 base from J, with 14 bases between.

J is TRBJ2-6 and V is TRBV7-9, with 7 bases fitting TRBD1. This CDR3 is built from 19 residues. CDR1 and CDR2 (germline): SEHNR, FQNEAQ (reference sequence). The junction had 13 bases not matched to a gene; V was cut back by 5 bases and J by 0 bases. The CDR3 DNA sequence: TGTGCCAGCAGCGGGGGACAGAATAACCCCCGCTCTGGGGCCAACGTCCTGACTTTC. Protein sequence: CASSGGQNNPRSGANVLTF.

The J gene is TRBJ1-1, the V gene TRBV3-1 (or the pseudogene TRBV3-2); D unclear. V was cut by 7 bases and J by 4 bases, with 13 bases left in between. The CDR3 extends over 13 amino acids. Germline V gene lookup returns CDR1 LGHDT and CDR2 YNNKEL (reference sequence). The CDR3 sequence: CASNKRGSTEAFF. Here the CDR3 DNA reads TGTGCCAGCAACAAAAGAGGGAGCACTGAAGCTTTCTTT.

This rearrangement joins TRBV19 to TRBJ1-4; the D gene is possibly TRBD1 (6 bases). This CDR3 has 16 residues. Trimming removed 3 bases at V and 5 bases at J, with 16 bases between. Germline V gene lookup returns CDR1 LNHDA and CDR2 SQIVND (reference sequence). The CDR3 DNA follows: TGTGCCAGTAGTATCTTTTCTGGGACATCAAATGAAAAACTGTTTTTT. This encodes CASSIFSGTSNEKLFF.

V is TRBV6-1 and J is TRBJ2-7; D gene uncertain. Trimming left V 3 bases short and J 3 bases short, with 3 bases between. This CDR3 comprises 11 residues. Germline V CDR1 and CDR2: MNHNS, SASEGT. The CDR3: CASSDLYEQYV. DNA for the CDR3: TGTGCCAGCAGTGACCTCTACGAGCAGTACGTC.

The CDR3 region has the DNA TGTGCCAGCAGCCGGACAGGACCCTACGAGCAGTACTTC. Its translation is CASSRTGPYEQYF. The rearrangement joins TRBV7-9 to TRBJ2-7; 7 nucleotides match TRBD1. The CDR3 has 13 residues. The germline gives CDR1 SEHNR, CDR2 FQNEAQ (reference sequence). V lost 5 bases to trimming and J lost 2 bases; unmatched junction nucleotides: 3.

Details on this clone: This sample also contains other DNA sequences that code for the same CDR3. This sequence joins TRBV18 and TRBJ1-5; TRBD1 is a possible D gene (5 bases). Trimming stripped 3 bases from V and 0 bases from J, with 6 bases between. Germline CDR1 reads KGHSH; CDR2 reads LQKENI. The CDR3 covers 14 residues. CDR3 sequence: CASSPQGSNQPQHF. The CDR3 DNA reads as TGTGCCAGCTCACCTCAGGGTAGCAATCAGCCCCAGCATTTT.

The CDR3 here is CSVDPTGGDVWKETQYF. CDR3 coding DNA: TGCAGCGTTGACCCGACAGGGGGTGATGTATGGAAAGAGACCCAGTACTTC. J is TRBJ2-5 and V is TRBV29-1, with 9 bases that match TRBD1. Germline V gives CDR1 SQVTM, CDR2 ANQGSEA. Losses at the gene ends were 3 bases for V and 3 bases for J; bases not matched to a gene: 14. The CDR3 consists of 17 residues.

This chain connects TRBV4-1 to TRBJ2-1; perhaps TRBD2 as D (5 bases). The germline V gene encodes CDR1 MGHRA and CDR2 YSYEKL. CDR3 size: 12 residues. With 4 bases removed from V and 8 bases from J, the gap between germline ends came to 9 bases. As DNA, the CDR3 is TGCGCCAGCAGCCTTACCGGGGATGAGCAGTTCTTC. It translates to CASSLTGDEQFF.